The T cell receptor beta chain under discussion was sequenced for a study of shared clonotypes between healthy human individuals. General study findings and limits: The study found roughly 5% of naive CD4 clonotypes shared across a few donors. Generation of non-shared clonotypes was less probable than generation of clonotypes shared by all four donors.

CD45RA+ naive and CD45RA-negative memory subsets were separated from CD4+ cells. The assay was carried out at the deep level. Assay used: immunoSEQ multiplex PCR; TCRdb lists only in-frame clones, some missing. The data contain over 1.4 million clones, more than 95% of them singletons. Germline assignment: CDR1 KGHSH and CDR2 LQKENI. This CDR3 region has 15 residues. V was cut by 3 bases and J by 6 bases, with 18 bases left in between. As to this clone: What it binds is unknown.

This chain joins TRBV18 and TRBJ2-7; D may be TRBD1 (5 bases). The receptor was isolated from a man younger than 45 in good health. The source material was naive CD4+ T cells sorted from blood. Subset here: CD45RA+ positively selected. CDR3 sequence reads: CASSPPYSGLAEQYF. CDR3 bases: TGTGCCAGCTCACCTCCCTATTCAGGGTTGGCCGAGCAGTACTTC.